These T cell receptor beta chains were read from a single sample in a study of T cell responses to AZD1222 COVID-19 vaccine. Method: immunoSEQ multiplex PCR; TCRdb's copy keeps in-frame clones and lacks some. Found here are some 84,000 clones, over 80% of them singletons; the top ten hold 15% to 20%. The sequenced sample was peripheral blood, obtained on day 0 of AZD1222 vaccination. The source is an adult in good health. Both conserved end residues are part of each CDR3. The order of the fields is V gene, J gene, D gene, clone size, CDR3 protein, CDR3 DNA. A D gene is named only where the DNA matches it firmly. The size field is filled for only some rows; it gives once, few, many or a size class.

TRBV29-1	TRBJ1-1	NA	NA	CSVFAGLNTEAFF	TGCAGCGTTTTTGCCGGATTGAACACTGAAGCTTTCTTT
TRBV27	TRBJ2-1	TRBD2	NA	CASSSLAYGYNEQFF	TGTGCCAGCAGTTCACTAGCGTATGGCTACAATGAGCAGTTCTTC
TRBV12-3/TRBV12-4	TRBJ2-1	NA	few	CASSLEGWDEQFF	TGTGCCAGCAGTTTAGAGGGGTGGGATGAGCAGTTCTTC
TRBV15	TRBJ1-4	NA	once	CATSRVGGVEKLFF	TGTGCCACCAGCAGAGTTGGGGGGGTCGAAAAACTGTTTTTT
TRBV7-9	TRBJ1-1	NA	NA	CASSLGTAILLNTEAFF	TGTGCCAGCAGCTTAGGGACAGCTATACTCCTGAACACTGAAGCTTTCTTT
TRBV28	TRBJ1-6	NA	NA	CASGGGNSPLHF	TGTGCCAGCGGAGGCGGGAATTCACCCCTCCACTTT
TRBV7-9	TRBJ1-2	NA	NA	CASSGGRHGYTF	TGTGCCAGCAGCGGGGGACGCCATGGCTACACCTTC
TRBV5-1	TRBJ2-5	NA	NA	CASSLAGGRQETQYF	TGCGCCAGCAGCTTGGCCGGGGGCAGGCAAGAGACCCAGTACTTC
TRBV11-2	TRBJ2-6	NA	NA	CASSLSGANVLTF	TGTGCCAGCAGCTTATCTGGGGCCAACGTCCTGACTTTC
TRBV4-1	TRBJ2-4	TRBD2	NA	CASSQGGTSGREYF	TGCGCCAGCAGCCAAGGGGGGACTAGCGGGAGAGAATACTTC
TRBV18	TRBJ2-1	NA	NA	CASSPVPRLENNEQFF	TGTGCCAGCTCACCGGTACCGAGACTAGAAAACAATGAGCAGTTCTTC
TRBV18	TRBJ1-2	NA	NA	CASSPQGIANYGYTF	TGTGCCAGCTCACCACAGGGGATAGCTAACTATGGCTACACCTTC
TRBV5-4	TRBJ1-2	NA	NA	CASSLAPRGMSYGYTF	TGTGCCAGCAGCTTGGCCCCCCGGGGCATGAGCTATGGCTACACCTTC
TRBV11-3	TRBJ2-1	NA	NA	CASSLVHRFNNEQFF	TGTGCCAGCAGCTTAGTTCATAGATTTAACAATGAGCAGTTCTTC
TRBV7-8	TRBJ1-1	NA	once	CASSFAGPNTEAFF	TGTGCCAGCAGCTTCGCAGGCCCGAACACTGAAGCTTTCTTT
TRBV4-1	TRBJ2-5	TRBD1	NA	CASSQPRQGETQYF	TGCGCCAGCAGCCAACCCCGACAGGGAGAGACCCAGTACTTC
TRBV6-5	TRBJ2-3	TRBD2	NA	CASRTGGRADTQYF	TGTGCCAGCAGAACGGGCGGGAGGGCAGATACGCAGTATTTT
TRBV3-1/TRBV3-2	TRBJ2-5	TRBD1	NA	CASSQGTGHGETQYF	TGTGCCAGCAGCCAAGGGACAGGGCATGGAGAGACCCAGTACTTC
TRBV6-1	TRBJ1-1	NA	NA	CASSEHFGSGTEAFF	TGTGCCAGCAGTGAACACTTTGGGTCAGGGACTGAAGCTTTCTTT
TRBV6-5	TRBJ2-3	NA	NA	CASSSPGRRGGNTQYF	TGTGCCAGCAGTTCCCCAGGGAGACGGGGTGGCAATACGCAGTATTTT